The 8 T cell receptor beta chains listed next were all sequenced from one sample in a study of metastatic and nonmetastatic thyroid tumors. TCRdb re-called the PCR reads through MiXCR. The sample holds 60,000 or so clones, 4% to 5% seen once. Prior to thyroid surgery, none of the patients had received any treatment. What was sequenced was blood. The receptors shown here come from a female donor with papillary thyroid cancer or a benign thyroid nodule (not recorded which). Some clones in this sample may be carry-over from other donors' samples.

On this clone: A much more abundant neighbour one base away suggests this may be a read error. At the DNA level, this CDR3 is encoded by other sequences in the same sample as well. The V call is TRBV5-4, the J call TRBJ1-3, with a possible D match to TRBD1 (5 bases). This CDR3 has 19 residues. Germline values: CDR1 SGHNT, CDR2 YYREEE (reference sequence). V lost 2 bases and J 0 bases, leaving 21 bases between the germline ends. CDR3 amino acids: CASSFGTGERPSSGNTIYF. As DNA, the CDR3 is TGTGCCAGCAGCTTCGGGACGGGGGAGAGGCCGAGCTCTGGAAACACCATATATTTT.

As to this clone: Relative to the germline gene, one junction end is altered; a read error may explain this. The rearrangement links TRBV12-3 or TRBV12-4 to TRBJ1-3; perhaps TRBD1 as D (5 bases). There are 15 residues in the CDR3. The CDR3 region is CASSLRGMSVNTIYF. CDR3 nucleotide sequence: TGTGCCAGCAGTTTAAGGGGAATGTCTGTAAACACCATATATTTT.

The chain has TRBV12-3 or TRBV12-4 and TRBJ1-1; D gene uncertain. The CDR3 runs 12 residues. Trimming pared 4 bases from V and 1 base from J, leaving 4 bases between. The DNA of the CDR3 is TGTGCCAGCAGTTCGAGGAACACTGAAGCTTTCTTT. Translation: CASSSRNTEAFF.

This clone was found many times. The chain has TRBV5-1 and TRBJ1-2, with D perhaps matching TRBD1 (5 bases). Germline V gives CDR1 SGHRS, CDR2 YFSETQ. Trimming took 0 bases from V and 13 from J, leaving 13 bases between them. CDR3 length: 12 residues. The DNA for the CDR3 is TGCGCCAGCAGCTTGGCGGGGGTTACGGGCACCTTC. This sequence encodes CASSLAGVTGTF.

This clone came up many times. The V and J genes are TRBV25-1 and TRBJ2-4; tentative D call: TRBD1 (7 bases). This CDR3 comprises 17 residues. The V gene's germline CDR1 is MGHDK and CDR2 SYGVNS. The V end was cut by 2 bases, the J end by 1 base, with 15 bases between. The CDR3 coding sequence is TGTGCCAGCAGTGAAAACAGGGGACTTGGGGCCAAAAACATTCAGTACTTC. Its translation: CASSENRGLGAKNIQYF.

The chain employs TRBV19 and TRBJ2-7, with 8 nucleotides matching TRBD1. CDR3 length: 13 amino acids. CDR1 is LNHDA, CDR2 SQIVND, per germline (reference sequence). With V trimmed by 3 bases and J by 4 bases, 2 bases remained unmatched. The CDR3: CASSIGTGYEQYF. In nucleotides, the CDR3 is TGTGCCAGTAGTATCGGGACAGGATACGAGCAGTACTTC. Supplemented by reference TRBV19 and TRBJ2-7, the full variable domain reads DGGITQSPKYLFRKEGQNVTLSCEQNLNHDAMYWYRQDPGQGLRLIYYSQIVNDFQKGDIAEGYSVSREKKESFPLTVTSAQKNPTAFYLCASSIGTGYEQYFGPGTRLTVT.

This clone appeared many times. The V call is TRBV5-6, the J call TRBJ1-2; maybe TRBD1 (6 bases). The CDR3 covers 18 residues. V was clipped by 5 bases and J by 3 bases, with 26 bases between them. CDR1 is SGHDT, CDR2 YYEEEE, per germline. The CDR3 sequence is CASSRRRLRGGWDYGYTF. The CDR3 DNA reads TGTGCCAGCAGTCGGCGACGTTTGAGGGGGGGTTGGGACTATGGCTACACCTTC. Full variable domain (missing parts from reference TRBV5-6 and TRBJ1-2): DAGVTQSPTHLIKTRGQQVTLRCSPKSGHDTVSWYQQALGQGPQFIFQYYEEEERQRGNFPDRFSGHQFPNYSSELNVNALLLGDSALYLCASSRRRLRGGWDYGYTFGSGTRLTVV.

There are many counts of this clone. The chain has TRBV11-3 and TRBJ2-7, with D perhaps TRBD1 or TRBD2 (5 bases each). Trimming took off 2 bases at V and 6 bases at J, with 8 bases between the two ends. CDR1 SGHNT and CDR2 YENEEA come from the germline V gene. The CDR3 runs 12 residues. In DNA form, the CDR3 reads TGTGCCAGCAGCTTATCAGGGAGCGAGCAGTACTTC. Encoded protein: CASSLSGSEQYF.